This TCR beta chain was identified during a study of CD8+ T cells in alopecia areata. RNA extraction and reverse transcription yielded cDNA as sequencing template. Repertoires were generated with immunoSEQ multiplex PCR, while TCRdb's copy carries only in-frame clones and drops some. Among 100,000 or so clones listed, 55% to 75% were seen once. The CDR3 length is 12 residues. The V gene lost 6 bases and the J gene lost 2 bases, with 7 bases spanning the gap. CDR1 and CDR2 (germline): MNHEY, SVGAGI. Treatment here: oral pan-JAK inhibitor, 5-10 mg twice daily. The receptor was derived from a human donor with alopecia areata. The sample was CD8+ T cells sorted from blood, taken between weeks 55 and 65, from a patient treated with tofacitinib. The V and J genes are TRBV6-5 and TRBJ2-5; no clear D. CDR3 in DNA: TGTGCCAGCAGATCCGGACAAGAGACCCAGTACTTC. This codes for CASRSGQETQYF.